Below are 9 T cell receptor beta chains sequenced from a single sample in a study of blood T cell repertoires in COVID-19. The protocol was immunoSEQ multiplex PCR, while the TCRdb copy is restricted to in-frame clones and leaves out a portion. The table shows 40,000 to 55,000 clones, with around nine tenths occurring only once. The specimen sequenced was peripheral blood. These receptors originate from a man aged 45-65 years with COVID-19, enrolled during active disease.

V gene TRBV18 combines with J gene TRBJ1-1, with D possibly TRBD1 on 6 matching bases. Trimming shortened V by 3 bases and J by 4 bases, and 12 bases separated the two germline ends. The germline V gene encodes CDR1 KGHSH and CDR2 LQKENI. There are 14 residues in the CDR3. The CDR3 sequence is CASSPRTGSTEAFF. In DNA, the CDR3 is TGTGCCAGCTCACCCCGAACAGGGTCCACTGAAGCTTTCTTT. The entire variable domain, with the rest obtained from reference TRBV18 and TRBJ1-1, is as follows: NAGVMQNPRHLVRRRGQEARLRCSPMKGHSHVYWYRQLPEEGLKFMVYLQKENIIDESGMPKERFSAEFPKEGPSILRIQQVVRGDSAAYFCASSPRTGSTEAFFGQGTRLTVV.

This clone occurred once. The chain couples TRBV2 to TRBJ2-7; 9 bases are shared with TRBD1. V lost 4 bases and J lost 4; bases outside the gene matches: 5. CDR3 length: 14 amino acids. The germline gives CDR1 SNHLY, CDR2 FYNNEI. CDR3 amino acids: CASSAGTGTYEQYF. CDR3 coding DNA: TGTGCCAGCAGTGCCGGGACAGGGACTTACGAGCAGTACTTC.

The chain employs TRBV27 and TRBJ2-1; 8 bases map to TRBD1. The CDR3 length is 15 residues. The junction had 7 bases not matched to a gene; V was cut back by 5 bases and J by 4 bases. In germline, CDR1 is MNHEY, CDR2 SMNVEV (reference sequence). The CDR3: CASSINRGSYNEQFF. In DNA, the CDR3 is TGTGCCAGCAGTATAAACAGGGGGAGTTACAATGAGCAGTTCTTC.

The genes are TRBV6-5 and TRBJ2-2; 8 bases align to TRBD2. The CDR3 loop spans 14 amino acids. CDR1 MNHEY and CDR2 SVGAGI come from the germline V gene. The trim removed 6 bases at V and 3 bases at J, leaving 3 bases unmatched. The CDR3 DNA reads as TGTGCCAGCAGACGGGAGGGGGACACCGGGGAGCTGTTTTTT. Translated: CASRREGDTGELFF.

This rearrangement joins TRBV5-6 to TRBJ1-3; D remains unclear. Germline values: CDR1 SGHDT, CDR2 YYEEEE. CDR3 size: 19 residues. V was shortened by 2 bases and J by 3 bases, with 24 bases between the two germline ends. The CDR3 DNA follows: TGTGCCAGCAGCTTAAAAGGGAGGCTGTTGGTAGAGCTTGGAAACACCATATATTTT. This gives the protein CASSLKGRLLVELGNTIYF.

The chain links TRBV2 to TRBJ2-1, with 7 bases aligning to TRBD2. This CDR3 has 16 residues. The germline gives CDR1 SNHLY, CDR2 FYNNEI. Germline trimming cut 4 bases from V and 2 bases from J; bases unmatched to any gene: 8. The CDR3 here is CASSVQGRAPYNEQFF. The DNA of the CDR3 is TGTGCCAGCAGTGTGCAAGGGAGGGCCCCCTACAATGAGCAGTTCTTC. Using reference TRBV2 and TRBJ2-1 for the parts outside the CDR3, the full variable domain is EPEVTQTPSHQVTQMGQEVILRCVPISNHLYFYWYRQILGQKVEFLVSFYNNEISEKSEIFDDQFSVERPDGSNFTLKIRSTKLEDSAMYFCASSVQGRAPYNEQFFGPGTRLTVL.

The chain is built from TRBV9 and TRBJ2-1; 8 nucleotides agree with TRBD2. The germline V gene encodes CDR1 SGDLS and CDR2 YYNGEE. The CDR3 covers 19 residues. V lost 4 bases, J lost 0 bases, and 15 bases stayed unmatched. The CDR3 DNA follows: TGTGCCAGCAGCTCCCGGACTAGCTTGTTCCCTAGCTCCTACAATGAGCAGTTCTTC. This gives the protein CASSSRTSLFPSSYNEQFF.

The table lists this clone with a few counts. This chain uses TRBV19 with TRBJ1-1; no clear D gene. This CDR3 contains 16 residues. V dropped 6 bases and J dropped 1 base, with 18 bases sitting between them. The germline V gene encodes CDR1 LNHDA and CDR2 SQIVND (reference sequence). The CDR3 nucleotides are TGTGCCAGTAGCCAAGGACTAGTGCAGCCGAACACTGAAGCTTTCTTT. Amino acids: CASSQGLVQPNTEAFF.

This clone was observed a single time. The chain carries TRBV11-3 and TRBJ2-3; TRBD2 matches 13 bases. Trimming took 5 bases from V and 3 from J; bases not matched to a gene: 5. The V gene's germline CDR1 is SGHNT and CDR2 YENEEA. The CDR3 has 16 residues. CDR3 coding DNA: TGTGCCAGCAGCGGTACTAGCGGGAGGGGGACAGATACGCAGTATTTT. Residues: CASSGTSGRGTDTQYF.